This passage covers 3 T cell receptor beta chains from one sample sequenced in a study of T cells in Graves' hyperthyroidism and ophthalmopathy. Amplification yielded TCR beta CDR3 regions, with RNA transcripts as the source. The TCR CDR3 first-round RT-PCR relied on the HTBI primer set. TCRdb processed the multiplex PCR reads anew with MiXCR; each CDR3 protein has one entry. This sample has under 300,000 distinct CDR3 sequences, with roughly 15% found just once. Material for sequencing was blood. The receptors were gathered from a woman aged 40 to 55 with Graves' hyperthyroidism that later progressed to Graves' ophthalmopathy.

The chain carries TRBV2 and TRBJ1-2; perhaps TRBD1 as D (6 bases). The CDR3 is 13 residues long. The V and J ends lost 7 bases and 8 bases respectively, with 17 bases between them. CDR1 SNHLY and CDR2 FYNNEI come from the germline V gene. DNA for the CDR3: TGTGCCAGCATTAGACAGGATCAGAGGGGCTACACCTTC. Translation: CASIRQDQRGYTF.

This clonotype was observed at least ten times. The chain joins TRBV3-1 to TRBJ1-5; D possibly corresponds to TRBD1 (6 bases). Germline V gene data show CDR1 as LGHDT and CDR2 as YNNKEL (reference sequence). Trimming removed 1 base from V and 4 bases from J, with 11 bases in between. This CDR3 has 15 amino acids. The CDR3 region has the DNA TGTGCCAGCAGCCAAGCCACAGGGTCGAATCAGCCCCAGCATTTT. Its protein product is CASSQATGSNQPQHF.

This clonotype was counted at least ten times. V usage is TRBV6-2 or TRBV6-3 and J usage is TRBJ2-1; tentatively, D is TRBD1 or TRBD2 (6 bases each). The V end was cut by 2 bases, the J end by 3 bases, with 20 bases between. The germline V gene has CDR1 MNHEY and CDR2 SVGEGT. The CDR3 covers 18 residues. The CDR3 loop reads CASSYPTGAGAYYNEQFF. In nucleotides, the CDR3 is TGTGCCAGCAGTTACCCAACGGGGGCAGGAGCTTACTACAATGAGCAGTTCTTC.